The 21 T cell receptor beta chains in this list originate from one sample, sequenced in a study of T cell responses to AZD1222 COVID-19 vaccine. TCRdb's copy holds only in-frame clones and misses some; the assay was immunoSEQ multiplex PCR. The sample carries about 85,000 clones, approximately 87% recorded once. This material consisted of peripheral blood, taken on day 0 of AZD1222 vaccination. The source is an adult in good health.

The rearrangement uses TRBV3-1 (or the pseudogene TRBV3-2) and TRBJ2-7; D perhaps matches TRBD2 (5 bases). This CDR3 is 15 amino acids long. The V end was cut by 1 base, the J end by 6 bases, with 16 bases between. Germline-derived CDR1 and CDR2 are LGHDT and YNNKEL (reference sequence). The CDR3: CASSQVGLLGSEQYF. The CDR3 DNA reads as TGTGCCAGCAGCCAAGTTGGGCTCCTGGGGAGCGAGCAGTACTTC.

Here the CDR3 reads CASSWGTGPSEQYF. For the CDR3, the DNA is TGTGCCAGCTCCTGGGGGACGGGCCCCTCCGAGCAGTACTTC. The rearrangement joins TRBV28 to TRBJ2-7; TRBD1 or TRBD2 may be the D gene (5 bases each). This CDR3 has 14 residues. The germline gives CDR1 MDHEN, CDR2 SYDVKM. Trimming stripped 8 bases from V and 6 bases from J, with 20 bases between.

The chain has TRBV28 and TRBJ1-5, with TRBD1 matching 11 bases. V lost 5 bases and J lost 2; bases outside the gene matches: 11. Germline loops: CDR1 MDHEN, CDR2 SYDVKM. The CDR3 is 18 residues long. CDR3 region: CASSIQGTGGMGNQPQHF. CDR3 in DNA: TGTGCCAGCAGTATCCAAGGGACAGGGGGAATGGGCAATCAGCCCCAGCATTTT.

This chain links TRBV7-3 with TRBJ2-5; D is unresolved. The germline gives CDR1 SGHTA, CDR2 FQGTGA. The germline V and J ends were trimmed by 1 base and 2 bases, with 5 bases remaining between them. The CDR3 spans 13 residues. CDR3 nucleotide sequence: TGTGCCAGCAGCTTAAGCCATCAAGAGACCCAGTACTTC. Amino acids: CASSLSHQETQYF.

This clone is a singleton in its sample. V gene TRBV5-1 combines with J gene TRBJ1-5; a possible D gene is TRBD1 (5 bases). Germline V lookup: CDR1 SGHRS, CDR2 YFSETQ. This CDR3 spans 17 amino acids. The V end lost 4 bases, the J end lost 4 bases, and 21 bases lay between the germline ends. In DNA form, the CDR3 reads TGCGCCAGCAGCCCCCCCGATGATGGGGGGGAAAATCAGCCCCAGCATTTT. Encoded protein: CASSPPDDGGENQPQHF.

J is TRBJ1-1 and V is TRBV20-1, with D perhaps TRBD1 (5 bases). The CDR3 is 12 residues long. V was trimmed by 3 bases and J by 3 bases, leaving 8 bases between them. Germline values: CDR1 DFQATT, CDR2 SNEGSKA (reference sequence). CDR3 sequence: CSASRGDTEAFF. DNA for the CDR3: TGCAGTGCTAGTAGAGGGGACACTGAAGCTTTCTTT.

This clone was observed a handful of times. The J gene is TRBJ1-6, the V gene TRBV7-2; 7 nucleotides line up with TRBD1. The CDR3 consists of 14 residues. J gave up 7 bases and V 5 bases, and 5 bases lay outside the gene matches. CDR1 SGHTA and CDR2 FQGNSA come from the germline V gene. The CDR3 DNA is TGTGCCAGCAGCGTCGGGACAGTCAATTCACCCCTCCACTTT. As protein: CASSVGTVNSPLHF.

The chain carries TRBV28 and TRBJ1-1; the match to TRBD1 covers 11 bases. This CDR3 comprises 18 residues. V gave up 2 bases and J gave up 1 base; unmatched junction bases: 9. The germline V gene has CDR1 MDHEN and CDR2 SYDVKM. This chain's CDR3 is CASSLIPGTGGANTEAFF. The CDR3 nucleotides read TGTGCCAGCAGTTTAATCCCCGGGACAGGGGGTGCGAACACTGAAGCTTTCTTT.

This chain joins TRBV4-1 and TRBJ2-1; 8 nucleotides line up with TRBD2. Germline V lookup: CDR1 MGHRA, CDR2 YSYEKL. The CDR3 is 14 residues long. The V segment lost 4 bases and the J segment 2 bases; nucleotides outside the gene matches: 1. CDR3 loop: CASSLSGAYNEQFF. CDR3 DNA: TGCGCCAGCAGCCTTAGCGGGGCCTACAATGAGCAGTTCTTC.

The V and J genes are TRBV19 and TRBJ1-1, with TRBD1 as a possible D gene (5 bases). Germline V lookup: CDR1 LNHDA, CDR2 SQIVND (reference sequence). The CDR3 loop spans 14 amino acids. V gave up 5 bases and J gave up 1 base, with 11 bases separating them. CDR3 nucleotides: TGTGCCAGTAGTTTGACAGCCGCGAACACTGAAGCTTTCTTT. This codes for CASSLTAANTEAFF.

This clone has a handful of counts. The chain combines TRBV2 with TRBJ1-4; D not certain. Per the germline V gene, CDR1 is SNHLY and CDR2 is FYNNEI. CDR3 length equals 14 residues. V shed 5 bases and J shed 3 bases, with 10 bases lying between them. CDR3 in amino acids: CASSLRQANEKLFF. Here the CDR3 DNA reads TGTGCCAGCAGTTTGAGACAAGCTAATGAAAAACTGTTTTTT.

The chain employs TRBV3-1 (or the pseudogene TRBV3-2) and TRBJ2-7; 13 bases map to TRBD2. The V segment lost 5 bases and the J segment 3 bases; nucleotides outside the gene matches: 4. CDR3 length: 15 residues. Germline V gene sequence: CDR1 LGHDT, CDR2 YNNKEL (reference sequence). The CDR3 reads CASSFGTSGVYEQYF. CDR3 DNA sequence: TGTGCCAGCAGCTTCGGGACTAGCGGGGTCTACGAGCAGTACTTC.

This chain joins TRBV29-1 and TRBJ1-5, with D unclear. Germline V lookup: CDR1 SQVTM, CDR2 ANQGSEA. The length of the CDR3 is 15 residues. V gave up 5 bases and J gave up 2 bases, with 16 bases separating them. CDR3 sequence (DNA): TGCAGCGTTCAAACGGGTACGAATGGCAATCAGCCCCAGCATTTT. Protein sequence: CSVQTGTNGNQPQHF.

The rearrangement uses TRBV6-5 and TRBJ2-5; D uncertain. CDR3 length equals 12 residues. The ends were cut back, 6 bases at V and 4 bases at J, with 9 bases in the middle. CDR1 is MNHEY, CDR2 SVGAGI, per germline. Here the CDR3 reads CASSPDAETQYF. In DNA form, the CDR3 reads TGTGCCAGCAGCCCGGACGCAGAGACCCAGTACTTC.

The rearrangement joins TRBV5-1 to TRBJ2-1, with no clear D. Trimming took 0 bases from V and 7 from J, leaving 11 bases between them. The CDR3 is made up of 14 amino acids. Per the germline V gene, CDR1 is SGHRS and CDR2 is YFSETQ. The CDR3 here is CASSLDGSTNEQFF. The CDR3 region has the DNA TGCGCCAGCAGCTTGGATGGCTCAACGAATGAGCAGTTCTTC. The full variable domain, rest sourced from reference TRBV5-1 and TRBJ2-1, is KAGVTQTPRYLIKTRGQQVTLSCSPISGHRSVSWYQQTPGQGLQFLFEYFSETQRNKGNFPGRFSGRQFSNSRSEMNVSTLELGDSALYLCASSLDGSTNEQFFGPGTRLTVL.

This rearrangement joins TRBV10-3 to TRBJ2-3; TRBD2 agrees at 8 bases. This CDR3 is 16 amino acids long. Germline CDR1 ENHRY, CDR2 SYGVKD. V dropped 1 base and J dropped 0; count of bases not matched to a gene: 3. CDR3 amino acids: CAISELAGTSTDTQYF. The CDR3 DNA is TGTGCCATCAGTGAGTTAGCGGGAACAAGCACAGATACGCAGTATTTT.

V usage is TRBV7-6 and J usage is TRBJ2-3; 9 bases match TRBD1. With V trimmed by 4 bases and J by 4 bases, 9 bases remained unmatched. CDR3 length: 16 residues. The germline CDR1 and CDR2 sequences are SGHVS and FNYEAQ. This CDR3 reads CASSSTGGAVADTQYF. The CDR3 DNA reads TGTGCCAGCAGCTCTACAGGGGGCGCAGTGGCAGATACGCAGTATTTT.

The chain links TRBV23-1 to TRBJ2-7; maybe TRBD1 (6 bases). TRBV23-1 is marked as an open reading frame, function uncertain. The CDR3 is made up of 15 amino acids. V lost 0 bases and J 2 bases, leaving 11 bases between the germline ends. The CDR3 loop reads CASSQSGHPAYEQYF. As DNA, the CDR3 is TGCGCCAGCAGTCAATCGGGACATCCGGCCTACGAGCAGTACTTC.

The table lists this clone with a few counts. The V and J genes are TRBV3-1 (or the pseudogene TRBV3-2) and TRBJ2-3; D gene uncertain. CDR1 and CDR2 (germline): LGHDT, YNNKEL (reference sequence). The CDR3 is made up of 15 amino acids. With 0 bases removed from V and 4 bases from J, the gap between germline ends came to 11 bases. Written as DNA, the CDR3 is TGTGCCAGCAGCCAAGATCCCAGACCCGCAGATACGCAGTATTTT. Translation: CASSQDPRPADTQYF.

The chain uses TRBV6-5 and TRBJ2-3; TRBD1 or TRBD2 may be the D gene (5 bases each). V lost 5 bases and J lost 5, with 11 bases in between. Germline assignment: CDR1 MNHEY and CDR2 SVGAGI. The CDR3 has 13 residues. The CDR3 region has the DNA TGTGCCAGCAGTCGGGGACGGGGAGATACGCAGTATTTT. Its protein is CASSRGRGDTQYF.

The chain combines TRBV28 with TRBJ1-1, with D maybe TRBD1 (5 bases). This CDR3 region has 15 residues. Germline V gene sequence: CDR1 MDHEN, CDR2 SYDVKM. Trimming removed 2 bases from V and 5 bases from J, with 15 bases in between. In nucleotides, the CDR3 is TGTGCCAGCAGTTTAAGAGAGGGGCTGTGGACTGAAGCTTTCTTT. Translating gives CASSLREGLWTEAFF.